This T cell receptor beta chain was identified in a study of shared clonotypes between healthy human individuals. Study as a whole: The cohort had a couple of women and three men, ages 18 to 49. General observations from the study: Relative to memory subsets, naive subsets generally showed larger estimated richness.

V gave up 6 bases and J gave up 4 bases; unmatched junction bases: 6. Per the germline V gene, CDR1 is MNHNS and CDR2 is SASEGT. The CDR3 extends over 13 amino acids. Only in-frame clones appear in the TCRdb table, and some are missing; sequencing was by immunoSEQ multiplex PCR. The sample lists over 2 million clones, approximately 90% occurring once. This clone is a singleton in its sample. Its antigen is undetermined. Subsets obtained from CD4+ cells comprised CD45RA+ naive and CD45RA-negative memory cells. The sample consisted of naive CD4+ T cells from PBMCs. Subset defined: CD45RA+ positively selected. This sequence was found in a man between 18 and 29 years old in good health. Some clones in this sample may be carry-over from other donors' samples. The chain couples TRBV6-1 to TRBJ2-7; 7 bases align to TRBD1. DNA of the CDR3: TGTGCCAGCAGGCTTACGACAGGGTACGAGCAGTACTTC. Its protein is CASRLTTGYEQYF.